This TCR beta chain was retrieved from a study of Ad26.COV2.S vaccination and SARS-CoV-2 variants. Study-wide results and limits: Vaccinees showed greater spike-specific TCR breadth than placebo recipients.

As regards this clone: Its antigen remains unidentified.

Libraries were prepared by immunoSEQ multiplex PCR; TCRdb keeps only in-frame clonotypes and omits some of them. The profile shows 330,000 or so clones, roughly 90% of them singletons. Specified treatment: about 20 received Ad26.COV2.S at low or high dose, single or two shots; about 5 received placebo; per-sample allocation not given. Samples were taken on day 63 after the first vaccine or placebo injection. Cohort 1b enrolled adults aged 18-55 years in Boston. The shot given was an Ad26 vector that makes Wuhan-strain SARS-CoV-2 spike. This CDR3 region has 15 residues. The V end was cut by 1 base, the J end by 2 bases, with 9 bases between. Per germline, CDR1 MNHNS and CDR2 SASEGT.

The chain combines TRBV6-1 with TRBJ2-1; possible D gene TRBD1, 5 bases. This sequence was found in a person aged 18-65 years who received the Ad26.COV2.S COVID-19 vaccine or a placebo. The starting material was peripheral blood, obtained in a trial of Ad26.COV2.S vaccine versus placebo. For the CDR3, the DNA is TGTGCCAGCAGTGAAGATCCAGGGACCTACAATGAGCAGTTCTTC. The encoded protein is CASSEDPGTYNEQFF.